The source of this TCR beta chain is a study of blood T cell repertoires in COVID-19. Study information: The United States, Italy and Spain provided the acute and convalescent COVID-19 samples. Nucleic acid was either cDNA or gDNA, and it came from T cells, B-cell-depleted T cells, or PBMCs.

Unmatched junction bases numbered 6, after V lost 7 bases and J lost 2 bases. The CDR3 covers 14 residues. The germline V gene encodes CDR1 MNHEY and CDR2 SMNVEV (reference sequence). Per the original data handling: Reference gene primer amplification in the assay estimated nucleated cell counts. Measured with immunoSEQ multiplex PCR; TCRdb has only the in-frame clones, and not every one. Clone size and the V and J calls come from that table; the DNA yielded D and trimming. The profile shows over 25,000 clones, just over 85% of them singletons. The chain recombines TRBV27 with TRBJ2-7; 9 positions agree with TRBD2. What was sequenced was peripheral blood. The clonotype originates from a woman aged 45-60 years with active COVID-19. The CDR3, as DNA: TGTGCCAGCAAACAGAGACTAGCGGCCTACGAGCAGTACTTC. Its translation is CASKQRLAAYEQYF.